The 25 T cell receptor beta chains presented below share a single source sample, sequenced in a study of monozygotic twins with inflammatory bowel disease. No DNA is given; TCRdb re-called the 5' RACE reads and lists each CDR3 protein once. The repertoire table contains about 300,000 distinct CDR3 sequences. The sequenced sample consisted of blood. The receptors were sampled from a human donor with ulcerative colitis or Crohn's disease, or a healthy co-twin of an affected twin (not recorded which).

The rearrangement uses TRBV6-1 and TRBJ2-2; TCRdb calls TRBD2, which cannot be checked without DNA. Germline values: CDR1 MNHNS, CDR2 SASEGT. CDR3 length: 15 amino acids. The CDR3 protein is CAGRGTSGRAGELFF.

The chain links TRBV4-3 to TRBJ2-4; absent DNA, TCRdb's TRBD2 call cannot be checked. Per the germline V gene, CDR1 is LGHNA and CDR2 is YSLEER. CDR3 length equals 14 residues. The CDR3 sequence: CASSQGTREGIQYF.

The chain employs TRBV28 and TRBJ2-1. Per germline, CDR1 MDHEN and CDR2 SYDVKM. CDR3 size: 12 residues. This CDR3 is CASSLAHNEQFF.

The V gene is TRBV20-1, the J gene TRBJ2-2; TCRdb picks TRBD2, but there is no DNA to check that call. The CDR3 is made up of 13 amino acids. Germline CDR1 DFQATT, CDR2 SNEGSKA (reference sequence). CDR3 region: CSARDLYTGELFF.

The CDR3 sequence: CATSTPTGHEQYF. This chain joins TRBV15 and TRBJ2-7; TCRdb picks TRBD1, but there is no DNA to check that call. CDR3 length equals 13 residues. CDR1 and CDR2 (germline): LNHNV, YYDKDF (reference sequence).

CDR3 amino acids: CASSLRVYEQYF. The chain has TRBV12-3 or TRBV12-4 and TRBJ2-7. CDR3 length equals 12 residues.

The chain couples TRBV3-1 to TRBJ2-7; TCRdb outputs TRBD1, but without DNA this stays unchecked. This CDR3 is 14 amino acids long. Germline values: CDR1 LGHDT, CDR2 YNNKEL (reference sequence). The CDR3 loop is CASSQTGFSYEQYF.

V and J are TRBV19 and TRBJ2-5; TCRdb designates TRBD1, a call that cannot be tested without DNA. Per the germline V gene, CDR1 is LNHDA and CDR2 is SQIVND (reference sequence). The CDR3 runs 14 residues. The CDR3 protein is CASRPKGQKETQYF. The variable domain in full, with the rest retrieved from reference TRBV19 and TRBJ2-5, is DGGITQSPKYLFRKEGQNVTLSCEQNLNHDAMYWYRQDPGQGLRLIYYSQIVNDFQKGDIAEGYSVSREKKESFPLTVTSAQKNPTAFYLCASRPKGQKETQYFGPGTRLLVL.

V gene TRBV12-3 or TRBV12-4 combines with J gene TRBJ2-1; TCRdb picks TRBD2, but there is no DNA to check that call. This CDR3 is 16 amino acids long. CDR3 amino acids: CASSPRGTSGSDEQFF.

The chain joins TRBV12-3 or TRBV12-4 to TRBJ2-2; the TCRdb call, TRBD1, lacks DNA for checking. The CDR3 consists of 15 residues. CDR3 amino acids: CASRTRVAGTGELFF.

The chain recombines TRBV4-3 with TRBJ1-5; TCRdb names TRBD1, which stays unverified in the absence of DNA. The CDR3 extends over 16 amino acids. Germline CDR1 is LGHNA and CDR2 is YSLEER. The CDR3 reads CASSQDFDRALQPQHF.

This chain joins TRBV5-6 and TRBJ2-3. CDR3 length equals 15 residues. Germline lookup yields CDR1 SGHDT and CDR2 YYEEEE. The CDR3 here is CASSASVSFGDTQYF.

The rearrangement uses TRBV28 and TRBJ2-1. CDR1 is MDHEN and CDR2 is SYDVKM in the germline V gene. The CDR3 totals 16 residues. CDR3 residues: CASSFHNGKKNNEQFF.

The chain couples TRBV19 to TRBJ2-4; the TCRdb D gene call, TRBD1, has no DNA to confirm it. The CDR3 contains 13 residues. Germline-derived CDR1 and CDR2 are LNHDA and SQIVND (reference sequence). The CDR3 sequence is CASSIESRGIQYF.

CDR3 sequence reads: CATSDGLAQSGANVLTF. V and J are TRBV24-1 and TRBJ2-6. Germline-derived CDR1 and CDR2 are KGHDR and SFDVKD. This CDR3 region has 17 residues.

The chain employs TRBV6-1 and TRBJ1-1; TCRdb's D gene call, TRBD1, goes unchecked for lack of DNA. Germline V gene data show CDR1 as MNHNS and CDR2 as SASEGT. CDR3 size: 15 residues. CDR3 protein: CASSSTFGQGTEAFF.

This CDR3 reads CASSLLSNTDTQYF. V usage is TRBV12-3 or TRBV12-4 and J usage is TRBJ2-3. CDR3 length: 14 residues.

V is TRBV5-1 and J is TRBJ2-5; TCRdb returns TRBD2, unconfirmable since there is no DNA. Germline loops: CDR1 SGHRS, CDR2 YFSETQ. The CDR3 has 18 amino acids. The CDR3 loop reads CASSLGTSGTMFRETQYF.

CDR3 region: CASSLASGAVNNEQFF. This sequence joins TRBV11-2 and TRBJ2-1; the TRBD1 assignment by TCRdb is unverifiable without DNA. The length of the CDR3 is 16 residues. Germline V gene data show CDR1 as SGHAT and CDR2 as FQNNGV.

The chain joins TRBV7-3 to TRBJ1-1; lacking DNA, the TRBD1 call made by TCRdb goes unchecked. This CDR3 is 13 amino acids long. From germline, CDR1 is SGHTA and CDR2 FQGTGA. CDR3 amino acids: CASSDQQGTEAFF.

This CDR3 reads CASSSSLAGAHEQFF. V is TRBV12-3 or TRBV12-4 and J is TRBJ2-1; TCRdb designates TRBD2, a call that cannot be tested without DNA. The CDR3 covers 15 residues.

This rearrangement joins TRBV10-3 to TRBJ1-6. There are 16 residues in the CDR3. Germline CDR1 reads ENHRY; CDR2 reads SYGVKD. The CDR3 loop is CAISEGGSSYNSPLHF.

V usage is TRBV12-3 or TRBV12-4 and J usage is TRBJ1-1; as DNA is missing, the TRBD1 call by TCRdb cannot be tested. The CDR3 is 14 amino acids. The CDR3 is CASTILSGQAEAFF.

CDR3 amino acids: CASSLAKWGGRAVDEQYF. This chain connects TRBV7-2 to TRBJ2-7; the D gene TCRdb calls, TRBD2, cannot be checked with no DNA. This CDR3 has 18 amino acids. CDR1 is SGHTA and CDR2 is FQGNSA in the germline V gene.

The rearrangement uses TRBV20-1 and TRBJ1-4; TCRdb outputs TRBD1, but without DNA this stays unchecked. The CDR3 loop spans 15 amino acids. Germline lookup yields CDR1 DFQATT and CDR2 SNEGSKA (reference sequence). This CDR3 is CSARFGGWYDEKLFF.